This is a list of T cell receptor beta chains from one sample in a study of blood T cell repertoires in COVID-19. Clones were read by immunoSEQ multiplex PCR, and TCRdb kept only the in-frame ones, dropping some. The sample yields hundreds of thousands of clones, approximately 91% seen once. The specimen was peripheral blood. These receptors were taken from a woman aged 35 to 49 who had recovered from COVID-19. Both conserved end residues are part of each CDR3. D genes are given only for firm matches. Rows may omit the clone size; those that give it use once, few, many or a size class.

.,TRBV19,TRBJ2-3,TRBD2,CASSIIAGGSTDTQYF,TGTGCCAGTAGTATTATTGCGGGAGGAAGCACAGATACGCAGTATTTT
.,TRBV7-2,TRBJ2-5,.,CASSLLGGRDQETQYF,TGTGCCAGCAGCCTTCTGGGGGGGCGCGATCAAGAGACCCAGTACTTC
.,TRBV3-1/TRBV3-2,TRBJ2-1,.,CASSQDWANNEQFF,TGTGCCAGCAGCCAAGATTGGGCAAACAATGAGCAGTTCTTC
.,TRBV6-5,TRBJ2-1,.,CASSNAEAVKNEQFF,TGTGCCAGCAGTAATGCAGAGGCGGTTAAAAATGAGCAGTTCTTC
.,TRBV29-1,TRBJ1-1,TRBD1,CSVDRTGGGEAFF,TGCAGCGTTGATCGGACAGGGGGCGGTGAAGCTTTCTTT
.,TRBV25-1,TRBJ2-7,.,CASSEYSGAFYEQYF,TGTGCCAGCAGTGAATATTCAGGGGCCTTCTACGAGCAGTACTTC
many,TRBV5-1,TRBJ2-1,.,CASSGGQHVGEQFF,TGCGCCAGCAGCGGGGGCCAGCATGTAGGGGAGCAGTTCTTC
.,TRBV10-2,TRBJ1-1,.,CASSESGTEAFF,TGCGCCAGCAGTGAGTCCGGGACTGAAGCTTTCTTT
.,TRBV9,TRBJ2-7,.,CASSVATGVAYEQYF,TGTGCCAGCAGCGTAGCTACGGGGGTTGCCTACGAGCAGTACTTC
.,TRBV19,TRBJ2-2,.,CATKREANTGELFF,TGTGCCACAAAGAGGGAAGCGAACACCGGGGAGCTGTTTTTT
.,TRBV19,TRBJ1-2,TRBD1,CASSMQGAQGYTF,TGTGCCAGTAGTATGCAGGGGGCGCAAGGCTACACCTTC
.,TRBV6-5,TRBJ2-7,TRBD2,CATLASGSREQYF,TGTGCCACCCTCGCTAGCGGGAGTCGTGAGCAGTACTTC
.,TRBV7-2,TRBJ1-2,.,CASSLVSEGFYGYTF,TGTGCCAGCAGCTTAGTTTCAGAGGGCTTCTATGGCTACACCTTC
few,TRBV19,TRBJ2-7,TRBD1,CASSLRGTGTGYEQYF,TGTGCCAGTAGTTTGCGCGGGACAGGTACAGGCTACGAGCAGTACTTC
.,TRBV19,TRBJ1-2,.,CASSSTPRGAEVYTF,TGTGCCAGTAGTTCTACCCCAAGGGGCGCAGAGGTCTACACCTTC
.,TRBV19,TRBJ1-6,TRBD1,CASSNRRGQNNSPLHF,TGTGCCAGTAGTAATCGACGGGGACAGAATAATTCACCCCTCCACTTT
.,TRBV6-2/TRBV6-3,TRBJ2-2,.,CASSYLLTGELFF,TGTGCCAGCAGTTACCTACTCACCGGGGAGCTGTTTTTT
.,TRBV5-6,TRBJ2-5,TRBD1,CASSFGQGLMETQYF,TGTGCCAGCAGTTTTGGACAGGGCCTGATGGAGACCCAGTACTTC
.,TRBV19,TRBJ2-2,TRBD2,CASSMSSGSLAGELFF,TGTGCCAGTAGTATGAGTAGCGGGAGTTTAGCCGGGGAGCTGTTTTTT
.,TRBV6-5,TRBJ1-1,TRBD1,CASTRGLRTEAFF,TGTGCCAGCACCAGGGGGCTAAGAACTGAAGCTTTCTTT
.,TRBV30,TRBJ1-5,.,CAWSKGPLGQPQHF,TGTGCCTGGAGTAAGGGCCCACTAGGTCAGCCCCAGCATTTT
.,TRBV6-5,TRBJ2-7,TRBD1,CASSYSVGQFYEQYF,TGTGCCAGCAGTTACTCGGTGGGACAGTTTTACGAGCAGTACTTC
once,TRBV30,TRBJ1-3,.,CASQDSYYSGNTIYF,TGTGCCTCCCAGGACAGTTACTACTCTGGAAACACCATATATTTT
once,TRBV3-1/TRBV3-2,TRBJ2-1,TRBD2,CASSQGIGGLAGYNEQFF,TGTGCCAGCAGCCAAGGAATCGGTGGATTAGCGGGGTACAATGAGCAGTTCTTC
.,TRBV6-6,TRBJ1-5,.,CASSPPAGRMGNQPQHF,TGTGCCAGCAGTCCCCCCGCAGGCAGGATGGGCAATCAGCCCCAGCATTTT
.,TRBV27,TRBJ1-2,.,CASRKGRDYGYTF,TGTGCCAGCCGAAAGGGCAGGGATTATGGCTACACCTTC
.,TRBV4-2,TRBJ2-2,.,CASSQEGLASTGELFF,TGTGCCAGCAGCCAAGAAGGGCTAGCGAGTACCGGGGAGCTGTTTTTT
.,TRBV6-1,TRBJ2-4,.,CASSEEGNLLAKNIQYF,TGTGCCAGCAGTGAAGAGGGGAATTTACTAGCCAAAAACATTCAGTACTTC
few,TRBV6-5,TRBJ1-4,TRBD1,CASRGTGRGSLFF,TGTGCCAGCAGAGGGACAGGGAGGGGGTCACTGTTTTTT
.,TRBV7-3,TRBJ2-1,.,CASSLTLGATNEQFF,TGTGCCAGCAGCTTAACCCTCGGAGCTACGAATGAGCAGTTCTTC
.,TRBV11-3,TRBJ2-7,.,CASSLGLLGAYEQYF,TGTGCCAGCAGCTTAGGTCTCCTCGGGGCCTACGAGCAGTACTTC
.,TRBV5-6,TRBJ2-5,TRBD2,CASSLDLGTSGGKRETQYF,TGTGCCAGCAGCTTGGACTTAGGGACTAGCGGGGGAAAAAGGGAGACCCAGTACTTC
.,TRBV5-1,TRBJ1-5,TRBD1,CASRETGEVDQPQHF,TGCGCCAGCAGAGAGACAGGGGAGGTCGATCAGCCCCAGCATTTT
.,TRBV7-9,TRBJ2-5,TRBD2,CASSPRAMERGERETQYF,TGTGCCAGCAGCCCGCGAGCCATGGAGCGGGGGGAGAGAGAGACCCAGTACTTC
.,TRBV20-1,TRBJ2-3,TRBD2,CSAGGRVTDTQYF,TGCAGTGCTGGTGGGAGGGTGACAGATACGCAGTATTTT
few,TRBV4-3,TRBJ1-6,TRBD1,CASSQERGGTGTRHF,TGCGCCAGCAGCCAAGAACGGGGCGGGACAGGGACTCGGCACTTT
.,TRBV7-9,TRBJ2-1,.,CASPIEGGANYNEQFF,TGTGCCAGCCCAATAGAGGGGGGGGCGAACTACAATGAGCAGTTCTTC
.,TRBV4-3,TRBJ2-4,.,CASSQDEAGVGNIQYF,TGCGCCAGCAGCCAAGATGAGGCAGGGGTAGGAAACATTCAGTACTTC
.,TRBV14,TRBJ2-7,.,CASSQVRYDEQYF,TGTGCCAGCAGCCAAGTGAGATACGACGAGCAGTACTTC
.,TRBV30,TRBJ1-5,.,CAWSTTRGPQHF,TGTGCCTGGAGTACCACACGGGGGCCCCAGCATTTT
.,TRBV6-5,TRBJ2-4,.,CASASPGTSKNIQYF,TGTGCCAGCGCTTCCCCCGGGACATCGAAAAACATTCAGTACTTC
.,TRBV7-9,TRBJ1-2,.,CASSLALSGQGSPNYGYTF,TGTGCCAGCAGCTTAGCGCTGAGTGGGCAGGGATCCCCTAACTATGGCTACACCTTC
.,TRBV11-3,TRBJ1-1,TRBD1,CASSRFRQGAEAFF,TGTGCCAGCAGCCGATTCCGCCAGGGGGCTGAAGCTTTCTTT
.,TRBV18,TRBJ1-5,.,CASSLNGQIGGQPQHF,TGTGCCAGCTCACTAAACGGACAGATCGGCGGCCAGCCCCAGCATTTT
.,TRBV4-3,TRBJ2-4,.,CASSQDRGSAKNIQYF,TGCGCCAGCAGCCAAGACAGGGGATCAGCCAAAAACATTCAGTACTTC
few,TRBV7-2,TRBJ2-7,TRBD1,CASSPRTGPYEQYF,TGTGCCAGCAGCCCCCGGACAGGGCCCTACGAGCAGTACTTC
once,TRBV28,TRBJ2-7,.,CASSQDSKTYEQYF,TGTGCCAGCAGTCAGGACAGTAAGACCTACGAGCAGTACTTC
.,TRBV6-1,TRBJ2-7,.,CASSDREGYEQYF,TGTGCCAGCAGTGATCGCGAGGGCTACGAGCAGTACTTC
.,TRBV6-5,TRBJ2-7,TRBD1,CASRPYGTGAYEQYF,TGTGCCAGCAGGCCATATGGGACAGGGGCCTACGAGCAGTACTTC
.,TRBV5-1,TRBJ2-7,.,CASSAAGTQGTYEQYF,TGCGCCAGCAGCGCAGCCGGGACACAGGGTACCTACGAGCAGTACTTC
.,TRBV3-1/TRBV3-2,TRBJ1-6,.,CASSQEESLKPNSPLHF,TGTGCCAGCAGCCAAGAAGAAAGCCTTAAACCTAATTCACCCCTCCACTTT
.,TRBV9,TRBJ2-7,TRBD2,CASSVGRGSSYEQYF,TGTGCCAGCAGCGTAGGGCGGGGGAGCTCCTACGAGCAGTACTTC
.,TRBV28,TRBJ2-3,TRBD1,CASTTDRGSPTDTQYF,TGTGCCAGCACCACTGACAGGGGGTCCCCCACAGATACGCAGTATTTT
.,TRBV7-9,TRBJ1-1,.,CASSPAIGGGNTEAFF,TGTGCCAGCAGCCCGGCAATAGGCGGCGGGAACACTGAAGCTTTCTTT
.,TRBV28,TRBJ1-6,.,CASSFGGSSYNSPLHF,TGTGCCAGCAGTTTTGGAGGGAGCTCCTATAATTCACCCCTCCACTTT
.,TRBV28,TRBJ2-7,.,CASSSPYEQYF,TGTGCCAGCAGCTCCCCCTACGAGCAGTACTTC
.,TRBV28,TRBJ1-4,.,CASRRQRTNEKLFF,TGTGCCAGCAGGCGACAGAGAACTAATGAAAAACTGTTTTTT